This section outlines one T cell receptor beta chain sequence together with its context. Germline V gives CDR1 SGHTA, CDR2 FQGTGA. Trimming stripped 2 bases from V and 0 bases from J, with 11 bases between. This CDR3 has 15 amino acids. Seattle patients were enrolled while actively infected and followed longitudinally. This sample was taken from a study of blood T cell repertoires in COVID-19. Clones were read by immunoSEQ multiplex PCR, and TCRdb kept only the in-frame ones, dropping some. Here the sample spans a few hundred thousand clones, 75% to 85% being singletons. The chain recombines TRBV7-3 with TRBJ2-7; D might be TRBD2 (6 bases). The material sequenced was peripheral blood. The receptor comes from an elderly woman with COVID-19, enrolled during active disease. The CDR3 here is CASSLHPGGSYEQYF. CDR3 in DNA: TGTGCCAGCAGCTTACACCCCGGGGGCTCCTACGAGCAGTACTTC.